This TCR beta chain was obtained from a study of graft-versus-host responses after intestinal transplantation (dated by TCRdb to 2020 to 2022). About the study as a whole: Multivisceral, liver-intestinal, or isolated intestinal transplants were received by the recipients. All recipients received anti-thymocyte globulin induction followed by maintenance tacrolimus and steroids for around three years. Bulk TCR-beta CDR3 sequencing was used to track graft-versus-host and host-versus-graft alloreactive T cell clones in the graft, circulation and bone marrow after intestinal transplantation. Alloreactive clones were identified by sequencing pre-transplant mixed lymphocyte reaction products and comparing them with unstimulated pre-transplant donor and recipient T cells. Of the roughly 25 intestinal transplant recipients enrolled in the cohort, one of whom was a retransplant, a few patients without pretransplant specimens were excluded. Donor T cell macrochimerism was defined as a peak of at least 4% donor T cells among recipient peripheral blood mononuclear cells. Rather than being sequenced by the commercial service, samples from a few later patients were sequenced in-house on an Illumina MiSeq and processed with MiXCR.

Intraepithelial and lamina propria lymphocytes were isolated from graft specimens using dithiothreitol, EDTA incubations and collagenase D digestion. Bulk TCR-beta sequencing was performed on serial intestinal graft biopsy specimens collected as late as 600 days after transplant. Overall study outcomes, separate from this receptor: GvH clones were found in recipient bone marrow, and some of the GvH clones appeared earlier in ileal mucosa or blood, which is consistent with an intestinal mucosal origin. Early after transplant, peak levels of circulating GvH clones were associated with declines in HvG clones. In the allografts of patients with donor T cell macrochimerism, GvH to HvG T cell clonal ratios were high. The relatively low number and heterogeneity of intestinal transplant patients limited the conclusions.

This clone was seen only once. The antigen this receptor binds is unknown. No much larger clone exists at a distance of one base, and base qualities are not known. Preparation of the library involved the immunoSEQ multiplex PCR assay. For most patients, genomic DNA was subjected to high-throughput TCR-beta CDR3 sequencing by Adaptive Biotechnologies. Per the authors' processing: Adaptive's ImmunoSEQ software was the source of the TCR sequencing data for over 15 patients, while a few other patients were processed with MiXCR and VDJtools. CDR3 nucleotide sequences shared by donor and recipient were removed because the origin of these sequences could not be assigned. To be classed as alloreactive, a clone needed at least 2-fold expansion over unstimulated cells and a minimum CFSE-low frequency of 0.002% (template counts) or 0.001% (read counts). Clones were considered mappable if detected in sequenced pre-transplant spleen, lymph node, or MLR CFSE-low populations of the donor or recipient. Cumulative frequency of alloreactive clones was calculated as a percentage of all sequences weighted by copy number. The table was pulled from immuneACCESS by TCRdb, which kept in-frame rearrangements only. Such tables lose some clones; where checked, under half of the loss comes from unresolved V genes, and the rest has no known cause. Clonal size and the V and J genes are those of that table, whereas D and trimming came from the DNA. The sample has over 60,000 clones on record, roughly 90% of them singletons. Of the sample, more than 1.5% falls within the top ten clones.

The CDR3 spans 12 residues, from the cysteine through the phenylalanine. Only the CDR3 region is kept as DNA, spanning 36 bases read in frame from base 1. V is cut by 1 base and J by 8 bases, and the space between the germline ends is 5 bases. The germline V gene supplies CDR1 SGHDN and CDR2 FVKESK. This receptor was identified in a human patient who received an intestinal transplant, so some T cells may come from the graft donor. The V gene is TRBV14 and the J gene is TRBJ1-4, with the D gene call left open. The source material was ileum tissue, sampled less than 400 days after transplant. The sequence in DNA is TGTGCCAGCAGCCAAGGCCCAGAAAAACTGTTTTTT. It translates as CASSQGPEKLFF.